This T cell receptor (beta chain) is drawn from a study of cytomegalovirus exposure and HLA in healthy donors. The germline V gene has CDR1 SSHAT and CDR2 FNYEAQ (reference sequence). The CDR3 sequence is 15 residues long. Trimming took 1 base from V and 0 from J, leaving 7 bases between them. Vbeta (60) and Jbeta (13) primers were used in the PCR. As handled by the study authors: Roughly 11 million of the 75 million to 95 million unique TCR beta chains counted in a later analysis were shared. Repertoires were generated with immunoSEQ multiplex PCR, while TCRdb's copy carries only in-frame clones and drops some. The DNA gave D and trimming, while V, J and clone size come from that table. The data hold some 150,000 clones, with roughly 79% observed a single time.

V and J are TRBV7-7 and TRBJ1-3; D remains ambiguous. The origin of this receptor is a woman in her twenties or thirties in good health and CMV-seropositive. Sequencing was carried out using PBMCs. CDR3 nucleotides: TGTGCCAGCAGCTTAGACCCGAGCTCTGGAAACACCATATATTTT. Protein product: CASSLDPSSGNTIYF.